Listed below are T cell receptor beta chains from one sample, sequenced in a study of T cell responses to AZD1222 COVID-19 vaccine. Data came from immunoSEQ multiplex PCR; TCRdb stores just in-frame clones and leaves some out. The sample lists 100,000 or so clones; approximately 87% were seen once. Sample: peripheral blood, taken on day 0 of AZD1222 vaccination. The receptors come from an adult in good health. CDR3s include the opening cysteine and the closing phenylalanine or tryptophan. A D gene is named only where the DNA matches it firmly. Not all rows give a size; the values are once, few, many and, for expanded clones, a class.

j_gene: TRBJ1-5
len: 17
d_gene: .
abundance: .
v_gene: TRBV2
CDR3nt: TGTGCCAGCAAAATTGGCGCCGGATACTATAGCAATCAGCCCCAGCATTTT
CDR3aa: CASKIGAGYYSNQPQHF

j_gene: TRBJ1-2
len: 14
d_gene: .
abundance: .
v_gene: TRBV28
CDR3nt: TGTGCCAGCCTGCCGGGGGGGGCGCAATATGGCTACACCTTC
CDR3aa: CASLPGGAQYGYTF

j_gene: TRBJ2-3
len: 16
d_gene: .
abundance: .
v_gene: TRBV11-1
CDR3nt: TGTGCCAGCAGCTTAGAGGGGAATCCCCGCACAGATACGCAGTATTTT
CDR3aa: CASSLEGNPRTDTQYF

j_gene: TRBJ1-2
len: 15
d_gene: .
abundance: .
v_gene: TRBV4-1
CDR3nt: TGCGCCAGCAGCCAAGGGACCTCTCGGGACTATGGCTACACCTTC
CDR3aa: CASSQGTSRDYGYTF

j_gene: TRBJ1-3
len: 15
d_gene: .
abundance: .
v_gene: TRBV30
CDR3nt: TGTGCCTGGACCTTCGGCCCAGCAGGAGGAAACACCATATATTTT
CDR3aa: CAWTFGPAGGNTIYF

j_gene: TRBJ1-2
len: 15
d_gene: .
abundance: .
v_gene: TRBV5-5
CDR3nt: TGTGCCAGCAGCCCACCGGGACGGGATTACTATGGCTACACCTTC
CDR3aa: CASSPPGRDYYGYTF

j_gene: TRBJ2-7
len: 13
d_gene: TRBD1
abundance: .
v_gene: TRBV6-5
CDR3nt: TGTGCCACCCAGGGACAGGGGATTTACGAGCAGTACTTC
CDR3aa: CATQGQGIYEQYF

j_gene: TRBJ1-1
len: 15
d_gene: TRBD1
abundance: .
v_gene: TRBV18
CDR3nt: TGTGCCAGCTCACCCCGACAGGGGGAGGGCACTGAAGCTTTCTTT
CDR3aa: CASSPRQGEGTEAFF

j_gene: TRBJ1-5
len: 15
d_gene: .
abundance: .
v_gene: TRBV19
CDR3nt: TGTGCCAGTACCGCCTGGCAGGCGGAAAATCAGCCCCAGCATTTT
CDR3aa: CASTAWQAENQPQHF

j_gene: TRBJ1-1
len: 14
d_gene: TRBD1
abundance: few
v_gene: TRBV4-1
CDR3nt: TGCGCCAGCAGCAGCTCAGGGGGTCTCACTGAAGCTTTCTTT
CDR3aa: CASSSSGGLTEAFF

j_gene: TRBJ1-1
len: 16
d_gene: TRBD1
abundance: .
v_gene: TRBV7-8
CDR3nt: TGTGCCAGCAGCTTCCCGGGACAGGGGACTAAGACTGAAGCTTTCTTT
CDR3aa: CASSFPGQGTKTEAFF

j_gene: TRBJ2-1
len: 11
d_gene: .
abundance: .
v_gene: TRBV18
CDR3nt: TGTGCCAGCTCACCCAGCGTTGAGCAGTTCTTC
CDR3aa: CASSPSVEQFF

j_gene: TRBJ2-5
len: 14
d_gene: .
abundance: .
v_gene: TRBV5-1
CDR3nt: TGCGCCAGCAGCTCGTTGACAGCTCGCGAGACCCAGTACTTC
CDR3aa: CASSSLTARETQYF

j_gene: TRBJ1-4
len: 14
d_gene: .
abundance: .
v_gene: TRBV6-6
CDR3nt: TGTGCCAGCAGTCAAGGGACAACTAATGAAAAACTGTTTTTT
CDR3aa: CASSQGTTNEKLFF

j_gene: TRBJ1-5
len: 17
d_gene: .
abundance: .
v_gene: TRBV21-1
CDR3nt: TGTGCCAGCAAATCCACGGCCGGGACATATAGCAATCAGCCCCAGCATTTT
CDR3aa: CASKSTAGTYSNQPQHF

j_gene: TRBJ2-5
len: 13
d_gene: .
abundance: .
v_gene: TRBV7-7
CDR3nt: TGTGCTAGCAGCCCCGGGCAAAGAGAGACCCAGTACTTC
CDR3aa: CASSPGQRETQYF

j_gene: TRBJ1-1
len: 14
d_gene: .
abundance: once
v_gene: TRBV20-1
CDR3nt: TGCAGTGCTAGTATCCCGACCCAGAACAGGGAAGCTTTCTTT
CDR3aa: CSASIPTQNREAFF

j_gene: TRBJ2-3
len: 17
d_gene: TRBD1
abundance: .
v_gene: TRBV5-1
CDR3nt: TGCGCCAGCAGCTTGAGAGGGGGACAGGGACTCTCAGATACGCAGTATTTT
CDR3aa: CASSLRGGQGLSDTQYF

j_gene: TRBJ1-5
len: 15
d_gene: .
abundance: .
v_gene: TRBV28
CDR3nt: TGTGCCAGCAGTCGGGTAGAATTGAGCAATCAGCCCCAGCATTTT
CDR3aa: CASSRVELSNQPQHF

j_gene: TRBJ1-6
len: 15
d_gene: TRBD1
abundance: .
v_gene: TRBV27
CDR3nt: TGTGCCAGCAGTTGGGGACAGGGGAGGAATTCACCCCTCCACTTT
CDR3aa: CASSWGQGRNSPLHF

j_gene: TRBJ1-6
len: 13
d_gene: .
abundance: .
v_gene: TRBV7-3
CDR3nt: TGTGCCAGCAGGAGGACTTATAATTCACCCCTCCACTTT
CDR3aa: CASRRTYNSPLHF

j_gene: TRBJ2-1
len: 16
d_gene: TRBD2
abundance: .
v_gene: TRBV13
CDR3nt: TGTGCCAGCAGCCTATATAGCGGGGGGACGTACAATGAGCAGTTCTTC
CDR3aa: CASSLYSGGTYNEQFF

j_gene: TRBJ1-6
len: 16
d_gene: .
abundance: .
v_gene: TRBV6-1
CDR3nt: TGTGCCAGCAGTGACGTCCCGCAGGGTGGAAATTCACCCCTCCACTTT
CDR3aa: CASSDVPQGGNSPLHF

j_gene: TRBJ2-7
len: 15
d_gene: .
abundance: .
v_gene: TRBV2
CDR3nt: TGTGCCAGCAGTAAAGGGGGAGGGGGCACCTACGAGCAGTACTTC
CDR3aa: CASSKGGGGTYEQYF

j_gene: TRBJ1-2
len: 15
d_gene: TRBD1
abundance: .
v_gene: TRBV6-5
CDR3nt: TGTGCCAGCAGAAGCCGACAGGGAACTAACTATGGCTACACCTTC
CDR3aa: CASRSRQGTNYGYTF

j_gene: TRBJ1-4
len: 13
d_gene: .
abundance: .
v_gene: TRBV3-1/TRBV3-2
CDR3nt: TGTGCCAGCAGCCAATTCCGTGATGAAAAACTGTTTTTT
CDR3aa: CASSQFRDEKLFF

j_gene: TRBJ2-2
len: 17
d_gene: TRBD1
abundance: .
v_gene: TRBV7-2
CDR3nt: TGTGCCAGCAACGATCCAACACAGGGGGCTGGCAACGGGGAGCTGTTTTTT
CDR3aa: CASNDPTQGAGNGELFF

j_gene: TRBJ2-2
len: 13
d_gene: .
abundance: once
v_gene: TRBV18
CDR3nt: TGTGCCAGCTCACCACCGCTCCTTCGCGAGCTGTTTTTT
CDR3aa: CASSPPLLRELFF

j_gene: TRBJ1-4
len: 15
d_gene: TRBD1
abundance: once
v_gene: TRBV19
CDR3nt: TGTGCCAGTAGTAGCACAGGGGACCCAAATGAAAAACTGTTTTTT
CDR3aa: CASSSTGDPNEKLFF

j_gene: TRBJ2-2
len: 16
d_gene: TRBD1
abundance: .
v_gene: TRBV7-8
CDR3nt: TGTGCCAGCAGCTTAGTGGGACAGGGGATCACCGGGGAGCTGTTTTTT
CDR3aa: CASSLVGQGITGELFF

j_gene: TRBJ2-5
len: 14
d_gene: TRBD2
abundance: .
v_gene: TRBV28
CDR3nt: TGTGCCAGCAGTCGAGACTTAGCGGGGGGGCTTCAGTACTTC
CDR3aa: CASSRDLAGGLQYF

j_gene: TRBJ1-2
len: 14
d_gene: TRBD1
abundance: once
v_gene: TRBV27
CDR3nt: TGTGCCAGCAGTTCCGACAGGGGGCGGTATGGCTACACCTTC
CDR3aa: CASSSDRGRYGYTF

j_gene: TRBJ1-4
len: 15
d_gene: .
abundance: .
v_gene: TRBV6-5
CDR3nt: TGTGCCAGCAGTTACTCGGGGACACCTAATGAAAAACTGTTTTTT
CDR3aa: CASSYSGTPNEKLFF

j_gene: TRBJ2-1
len: 16
d_gene: TRBD1
abundance: .
v_gene: TRBV6-2/TRBV6-3
CDR3nt: TGTGCCAGCAGTTACTCCGGACAGGGGCCCTCCAATGAGCAGTTCTTC
CDR3aa: CASSYSGQGPSNEQFF

j_gene: TRBJ1-2
len: 13
d_gene: .
abundance: .
v_gene: TRBV28
CDR3nt: TGTGCCAGCAGCTGGGAGGGTGTTCATGGCTACACCTTC
CDR3aa: CASSWEGVHGYTF

j_gene: TRBJ1-6
len: 12
d_gene: .
abundance: .
v_gene: TRBV6-2/TRBV6-3
CDR3nt: TGTGCCAGCAGTCCCGAGGGATCACCCCTCCACTTT
CDR3aa: CASSPEGSPLHF

j_gene: TRBJ2-3
len: 14
d_gene: .
abundance: .
v_gene: TRBV6-4
CDR3nt: TGTGCCAGCAGAGCAGGGATTAGCACAGATACGCAGTATTTT
CDR3aa: CASRAGISTDTQYF

j_gene: TRBJ2-5
len: 17
d_gene: .
abundance: .
v_gene: TRBV11-2
CDR3nt: TGTGCCAGCAGCTTAAATCCCCGGGGCAGGGGAGGGGAGACCCAGTACTTC
CDR3aa: CASSLNPRGRGGETQYF

j_gene: TRBJ2-5
len: 14
d_gene: TRBD1
abundance: .
v_gene: TRBV19
CDR3nt: TGTGCCAGTAGTACGAGCAGGGGGCGGGAGACCCAGTACTTC
CDR3aa: CASSTSRGRETQYF

j_gene: TRBJ1-1
len: 13
d_gene: .
abundance: .
v_gene: TRBV2
CDR3nt: TGTGCCAGCAGTCGGGAGATGAACACTGAAGCTTTCTTT
CDR3aa: CASSREMNTEAFF

j_gene: TRBJ1-6
len: 15
d_gene: .
abundance: .
v_gene: TRBV7-8
CDR3nt: TGTGCCAGCCTGCTAGGGAGAGTTCATAATTCACCCCTCCACTTT
CDR3aa: CASLLGRVHNSPLHF

j_gene: TRBJ1-3
len: 14
d_gene: TRBD1
abundance: .
v_gene: TRBV6-5
CDR3nt: TGTGCCAGCAGGGAGACAGGGTACGGAAACACCATATATTTT
CDR3aa: CASRETGYGNTIYF

j_gene: TRBJ1-2
len: 14
d_gene: .
abundance: .
v_gene: TRBV4-3
CDR3nt: TGCGCCAGCAGCCAAGATGGACGGAACTATGGCTACACCTTC
CDR3aa: CASSQDGRNYGYTF

j_gene: TRBJ1-1
len: 14
d_gene: .
abundance: .
v_gene: TRBV3-1/TRBV3-2
CDR3nt: TGTGCCAGCAGCCACTTCGCCGGGGGCACTGAAGCTTTCTTT
CDR3aa: CASSHFAGGTEAFF

j_gene: TRBJ1-5
len: 15
d_gene: .
abundance: .
v_gene: TRBV6-5
CDR3nt: TGTGCCAGCTTAACACGGACCCGGGGGAATCAGCCCCAGCATTTT
CDR3aa: CASLTRTRGNQPQHF

j_gene: TRBJ2-3
len: 13
d_gene: .
abundance: .
v_gene: TRBV9
CDR3nt: TGTGCCAGCAGCGTAGTGGGGGGGCTCACGCAGTATTTT
CDR3aa: CASSVVGGLTQYF

j_gene: TRBJ1-2
len: 14
d_gene: .
abundance: once
v_gene: TRBV19
CDR3nt: TGTGCCAGTAGTCCGAGGACAGATAACTATGGCTACACCTTC
CDR3aa: CASSPRTDNYGYTF

j_gene: TRBJ2-1
len: 15
d_gene: TRBD2
abundance: once
v_gene: TRBV5-1
CDR3nt: TGCGCCAGCAGCCGTAGCGGGGGCTCCTACAATGAGCAGTTCTTC
CDR3aa: CASSRSGGSYNEQFF

j_gene: TRBJ2-1
len: 15
d_gene: TRBD2
abundance: .
v_gene: TRBV4-2
CDR3nt: TGTGCCAGCAGCCGCACCGGGACTAAGTACAATGAGCAGTTCTTC
CDR3aa: CASSRTGTKYNEQFF

j_gene: TRBJ1-1
len: 14
d_gene: TRBD1
abundance: .
v_gene: TRBV10-3
CDR3nt: TGTGCCATCAGCGGGACAGGGGCCGGCACTGAAGCTTTCTTT
CDR3aa: CAISGTGAGTEAFF

j_gene: TRBJ1-2
len: 13
d_gene: TRBD1
abundance: .
v_gene: TRBV7-2
CDR3nt: TGTGCCAGCAGCTTAGGGACAGGGGAGTTGTCCACCTTC
CDR3aa: CASSLGTGELSTF

j_gene: TRBJ2-5
len: 14
d_gene: TRBD1
abundance: .
v_gene: TRBV18
CDR3nt: TGTGCCAGCTCATCGACAGGGGTTGAAGAGACCCAGTACTTC
CDR3aa: CASSSTGVEETQYF

j_gene: TRBJ1-1
len: 15
d_gene: TRBD1
abundance: .
v_gene: TRBV9
CDR3nt: TGTGCCAGCAGCGTCAAGGGGGCGCGTGACACTGAAGCTTTCTTT
CDR3aa: CASSVKGARDTEAFF

j_gene: TRBJ2-7
len: 15
d_gene: TRBD1
abundance: .
v_gene: TRBV28
CDR3nt: TGTGCCAGCAGTTTCCCGGACAGGGGGTTCTACGAGCAGTACTTC
CDR3aa: CASSFPDRGFYEQYF

j_gene: TRBJ1-4
len: 15
d_gene: .
abundance: .
v_gene: TRBV28
CDR3nt: TGTGCCAGCAGGCCCTCAGGGCGGGCTAATGAAAAACTGTTTTTT
CDR3aa: CASRPSGRANEKLFF

j_gene: TRBJ2-3
len: 13
d_gene: .
abundance: .
v_gene: TRBV5-4
CDR3nt: TGTGCCAGCTCGAAGGAGGGAGAAGATACGCAGTATTTT
CDR3aa: CASSKEGEDTQYF

j_gene: TRBJ1-3
len: 15
d_gene: .
abundance: .
v_gene: TRBV30
CDR3nt: TGTGCCTGGAGCCCGGGTTGGCAACGGAGGGACACCATATATTTT
CDR3aa: CAWSPGWQRRDTIYF